This is a list of T cell receptor beta chains from one sample in a study of OX40 agonist ivuxolimab in advanced cancers. The data were produced by immunoSEQ multiplex PCR, yet TCRdb's version contains in-frame clones alone and is incomplete. This table holds about 80,000 clones, 90% to 95% found once. The input for sequencing was CD4+ or CD8+ T cells sorted from blood, taken in a trial of the OX40 agonist ivuxolimab. These receptors all come from an adult with an advanced solid tumor such as melanoma, head and neck, liver or kidney cancer. Each CDR3 is given with its conserved first and last residue. A D gene is named only where the DNA matches it firmly. Clone size is not always given. Where it is, it says once, few, many or a class for expanded clones.

v_call	d_call	clone_size	j_call	cdr3_nt	cdr3_aa
TRBV7-8	-	-	TRBJ2-3	TGTGCCAGCAGCTTAGTACTGGGTAGAGGCACAGATACGCAGTATTTT	CASSLVLGRGTDTQYF
TRBV7-7	-	-	TRBJ1-5	TGTGCTAGCACGCCTGGAAGCGGGAACGAGAGCAATCAGCCCCAGCATTTT	CASTPGSGNESNQPQHF
TRBV11-2	TRBD2	-	TRBJ2-3	TGTGCCAGCAGCTCCCGAGCGGGACTTAGCACAGATACGCAGTATTTT	CASSSRAGLSTDTQYF
TRBV7-9	TRBD1	-	TRBJ1-6	TGTGCCAGCAGCCTAGGACAGGGGATGAATTCACCCCTCCACTTT	CASSLGQGMNSPLHF
TRBV9	-	-	TRBJ2-3	TGTGCCAGCAGCCCTAGATCGGTCTCAGATACGCAGTATTTT	CASSPRSVSDTQYF
TRBV29-1	TRBD2	-	TRBJ2-7	TGCAGCGTTGAAGCGCCTAGCGGGAGATCGAACGAGCAGTACTTC	CSVEAPSGRSNEQYF
TRBV10-3	-	-	TRBJ2-3	TGTGCCATCAGTGAGTCGAAGGGGGGTGTGGGCACAGATACGCAGTATTTT	CAISESKGGVGTDTQYF
TRBV28	-	-	TRBJ2-2	TGTGCCAGCCGGAGTAGGGGCAATAAGAACACCGGGGAGCTGTTTTTT	CASRSRGNKNTGELFF
TRBV28	-	once	TRBJ2-7	TGTGCCAGCAGTTTCGGGGGTGGGACCTACGAGCAGTACTTC	CASSFGGGTYEQYF
TRBV14	TRBD2	-	TRBJ2-5	TGTGCCAGCAGCCAAGGCTGGGGGACTACCTCCCGGGAGACCCAGTACTTC	CASSQGWGTTSRETQYF
TRBV30	TRBD1	-	TRBJ2-7	TGTGCCTGGAGCCGACCTGGACAGGGTACCTACGAGCAGTACTTC	CAWSRPGQGTYEQYF
TRBV9	TRBD2	-	TRBJ2-3	TGTGCCAGCGCACCTAGCGGGAGGGCCGGTGATACGCAGTATTTT	CASAPSGRAGDTQYF
TRBV7-8	TRBD1	-	TRBJ1-2	TGTGCCAGCAGCTTAGGTGGGACAGCCGGCTATGGCTACACCTTC	CASSLGGTAGYGYTF
TRBV7-2	TRBD2	-	TRBJ2-2	TGTGCCAGCAGCTTAACGGGAGGGCTCAACACCGGGGAGCTGTTTTTT	CASSLTGGLNTGELFF
TRBV27	TRBD1	-	TRBJ1-1	TGTGCCAGCAGCAGGGACAGGGTCCTTATGAACACTGAAGCTTTCTTT	CASSRDRVLMNTEAFF
TRBV7-2	-	-	TRBJ2-3	TGTGCCAGCAGCCAGAGGGGGGTGGTAGCAGCAGATACGCAGTATTTT	CASSQRGVVAADTQYF
TRBV5-6	-	-	TRBJ2-5	TGTGCCAGCAGCTTGCGACCAATTCGAGGAGAGACCCAGTACTTC	CASSLRPIRGETQYF
TRBV5-1	-	-	TRBJ2-7	TGCGCCAGCAGCTTCGGGTACGAGCAGTACTTC	CASSFGYEQYF
TRBV28	-	-	TRBJ2-3	TGTGCCAGCAGTTTGGGGTTCGGGCACTTCGCAGATACGCAGTATTTT	CASSLGFGHFADTQYF
TRBV15	-	-	TRBJ1-3	TGTGCCACCAGCCCCCGTACAGGGACGGGAAACACCATATATTTT	CATSPRTGTGNTIYF
TRBV5-4	-	-	TRBJ2-3	TGTGCCAGCAGCTTGGTCGTAAGCACAGATACGCAGTATTTT	CASSLVVSTDTQYF
TRBV5-4	TRBD2	-	TRBJ2-3	TGTGCCAGCAGCTCTAAGGCGGGAGCGGTAGATACGCAGTATTTT	CASSSKAGAVDTQYF
TRBV25-1	-	-	TRBJ2-3	TGTGCCAGCAGTGAGTACCAAGATACGCAGTATTTT	CASSEYQDTQYF
TRBV28	-	-	TRBJ2-3	TGTGCCAGCAGTTTAAGGGTTGGAGATACGCAGTATTTT	CASSLRVGDTQYF
TRBV7-2	TRBD1	-	TRBJ2-3	TGTGCCAGCAGCTGGGACAGGGGACTAGCAGATACGCAGTATTTT	CASSWDRGLADTQYF
TRBV5-1	-	-	TRBJ2-1	TGCGCCAGCAGCTCCGCCAATGAGCAGTTCTTC	CASSSANEQFF
TRBV27	TRBD2	-	TRBJ2-1	TGTGCCAGCAGTTTGCGGCCCGGGAGGGAGGTGGAGCAGTTCTTC	CASSLRPGREVEQFF
TRBV5-4	-	-	TRBJ2-3	TGTGCCAGCAGCTCCGGGAGTAGGGGTCGCACAGATACGCAGTATTTT	CASSSGSRGRTDTQYF